This T cell receptor (beta chain) was sequenced for a study of cytomegalovirus exposure and HLA in healthy donors. The wider study: Earlier, approximately 180 million T cells were analyzed, and fewer than 120 million unique TCR beta sequences were found among them. Whole-study results and caveats: A prior analysis recorded that most TCR beta V segments were productive about 90% or about 30% of the time. Later work found most CMV-associated TCR beta chains apparently HLA-restricted.

The donors comprised healthy bone marrow donors. The PCR employed 60 Vbeta primers together with 13 Jbeta primers. Data came from immunoSEQ multiplex PCR; TCRdb stores just in-frame clones and leaves some out. The data show more than 100,000 clones, 80% seen once. As for this clone: Its specificity is not known.

The CDR3 has 15 residues. The material sequenced was PBMCs. The chain uses TRBV21-1 and TRBJ2-7; the D call in the table, TRBD2, was not verified against the DNA. TRBV21-1 is classified as a pseudogene. This receptor was taken from a man in his fifties in good health and CMV-seronegative. CDR3 in amino acids: CASSKRTGSPYEQYF. The CDR3, as DNA: TGTGCCAGCAGCAAAAGAACGGGGAGTCCCTACGAGCAGTACTTC.